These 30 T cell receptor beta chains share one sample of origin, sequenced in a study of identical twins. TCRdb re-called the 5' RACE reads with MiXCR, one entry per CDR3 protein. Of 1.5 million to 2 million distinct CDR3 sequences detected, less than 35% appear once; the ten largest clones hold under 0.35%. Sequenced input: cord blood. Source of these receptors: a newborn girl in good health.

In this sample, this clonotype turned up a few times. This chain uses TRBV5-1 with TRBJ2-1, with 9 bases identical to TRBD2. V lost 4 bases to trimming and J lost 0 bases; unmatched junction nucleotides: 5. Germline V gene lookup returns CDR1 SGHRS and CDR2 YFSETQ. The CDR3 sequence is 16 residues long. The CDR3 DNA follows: TGCGCCAGCAGCCTGAATAGCGGGAGCTCCTACAATGAGCAGTTCTTC. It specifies CASSLNSGSSYNEQFF. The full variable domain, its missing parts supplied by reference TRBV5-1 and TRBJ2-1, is KAGVTQTPRYLIKTRGQQVTLSCSPISGHRSVSWYQQTPGQGLQFLFEYFSETQRNKGNFPGRFSGRQFSNSRSEMNVSTLELGDSALYLCASSLNSGSSYNEQFFGPGTRLTVL.

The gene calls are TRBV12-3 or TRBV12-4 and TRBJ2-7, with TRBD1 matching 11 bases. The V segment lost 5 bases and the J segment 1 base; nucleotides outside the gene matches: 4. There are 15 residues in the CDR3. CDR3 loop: CASSGWDRGSYEQYF. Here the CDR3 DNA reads TGTGCCAGCAGTGGGTGGGACAGGGGGTCCTACGAGCAGTACTTC.

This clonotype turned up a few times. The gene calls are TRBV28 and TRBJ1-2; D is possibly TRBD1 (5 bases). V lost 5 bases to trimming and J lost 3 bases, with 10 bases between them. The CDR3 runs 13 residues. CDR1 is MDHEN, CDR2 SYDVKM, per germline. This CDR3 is CASSVKGHYGYTF. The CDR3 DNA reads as TGTGCCAGCAGTGTTAAGGGACACTATGGCTACACCTTC.

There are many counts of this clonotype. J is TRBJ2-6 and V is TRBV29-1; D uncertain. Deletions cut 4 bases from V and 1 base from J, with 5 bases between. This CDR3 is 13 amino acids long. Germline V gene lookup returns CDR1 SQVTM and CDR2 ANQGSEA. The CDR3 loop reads CSVGPSGANVLTF. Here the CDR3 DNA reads TGCAGCGTTGGACCGTCTGGGGCCAACGTCCTGACTTTC.

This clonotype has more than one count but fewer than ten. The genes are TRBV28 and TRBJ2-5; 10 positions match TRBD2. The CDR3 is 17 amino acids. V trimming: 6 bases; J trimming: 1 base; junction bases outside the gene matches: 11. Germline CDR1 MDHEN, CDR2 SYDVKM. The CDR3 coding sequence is TGTGCCAGCAGAAGGGGTCTAGCGGGGGTCCTCCAAGAGACCCAGTACTTC. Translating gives CASRRGLAGVLQETQYF.

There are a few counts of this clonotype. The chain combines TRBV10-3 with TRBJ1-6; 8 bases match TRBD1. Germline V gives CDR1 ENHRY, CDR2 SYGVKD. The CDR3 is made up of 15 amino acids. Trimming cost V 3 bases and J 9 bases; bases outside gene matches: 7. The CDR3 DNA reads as TGTGCCATCAGTGAAGGACAGGGAGGAATTTCACCCCTCCACTTT. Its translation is CAISEGQGGISPLHF.

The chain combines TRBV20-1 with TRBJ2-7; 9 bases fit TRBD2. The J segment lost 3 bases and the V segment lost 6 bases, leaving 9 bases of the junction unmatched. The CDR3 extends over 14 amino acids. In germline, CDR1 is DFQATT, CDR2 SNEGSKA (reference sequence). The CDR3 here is CSALAGERDYEQYF. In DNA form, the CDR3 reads TGCAGTGCCTTAGCGGGGGAGAGAGACTACGAGCAGTACTTC.

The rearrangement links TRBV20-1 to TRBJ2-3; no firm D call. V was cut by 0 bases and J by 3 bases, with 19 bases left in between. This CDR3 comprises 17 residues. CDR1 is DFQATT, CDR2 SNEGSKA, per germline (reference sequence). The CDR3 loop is CSARDSGLGPGTDTQYF. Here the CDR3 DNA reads TGCAGTGCTAGAGATTCCGGGTTAGGCCCAGGAACAGATACGCAGTATTTT.

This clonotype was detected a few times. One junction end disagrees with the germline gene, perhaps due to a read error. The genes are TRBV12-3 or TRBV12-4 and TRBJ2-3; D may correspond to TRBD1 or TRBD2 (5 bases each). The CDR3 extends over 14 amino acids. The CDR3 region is CASSLWDPADMQYF. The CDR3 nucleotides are TGTGCCAGCAGTTTATGGGACCCCGCAGATATGCAGTATTTT.

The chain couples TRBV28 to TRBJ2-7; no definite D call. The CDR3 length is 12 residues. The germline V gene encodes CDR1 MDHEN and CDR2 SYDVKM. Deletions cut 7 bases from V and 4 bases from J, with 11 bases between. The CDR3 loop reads CASTTARYEQYF. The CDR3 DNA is TGTGCCAGCACCACAGCCAGGTACGAGCAGTACTTC.

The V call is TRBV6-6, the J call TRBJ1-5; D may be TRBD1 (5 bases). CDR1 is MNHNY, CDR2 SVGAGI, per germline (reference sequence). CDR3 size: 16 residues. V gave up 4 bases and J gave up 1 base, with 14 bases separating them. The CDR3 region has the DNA TGTGCCAGCAGTTCGCTTGGGGGGGGGAGCAATCAGCCCCAGCATTTT. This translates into CASSSLGGGSNQPQHF.

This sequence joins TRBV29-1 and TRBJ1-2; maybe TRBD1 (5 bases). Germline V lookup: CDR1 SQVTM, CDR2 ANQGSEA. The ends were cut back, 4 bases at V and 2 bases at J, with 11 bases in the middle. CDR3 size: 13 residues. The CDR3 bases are TGCAGCGTTGTGGGCAGGGAGAACTATGGCTACACCTTC. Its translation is CSVVGRENYGYTF.

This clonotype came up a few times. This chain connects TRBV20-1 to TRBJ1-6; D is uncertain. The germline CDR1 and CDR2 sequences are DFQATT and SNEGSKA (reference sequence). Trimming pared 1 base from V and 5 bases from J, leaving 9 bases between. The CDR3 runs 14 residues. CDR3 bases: TGCAGTGCTAGAGGGGATCTTAATAATTCACCCCTCCACTTT. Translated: CSARGDLNNSPLHF.

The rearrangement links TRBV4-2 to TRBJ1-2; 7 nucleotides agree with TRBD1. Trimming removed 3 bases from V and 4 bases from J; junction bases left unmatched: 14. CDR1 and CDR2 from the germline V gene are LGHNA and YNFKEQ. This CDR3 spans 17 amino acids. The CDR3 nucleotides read TGTGCCAGCAGCCAGCAGACCGGGAAGTCAGGGGGCTATGGCTACACCTTC. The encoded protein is CASSQQTGKSGGYGYTF.

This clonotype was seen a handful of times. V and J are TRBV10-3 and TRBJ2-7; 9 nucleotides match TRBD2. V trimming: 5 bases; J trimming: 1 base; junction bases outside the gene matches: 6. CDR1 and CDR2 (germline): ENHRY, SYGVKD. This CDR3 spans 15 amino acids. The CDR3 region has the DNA TGTGCCATCAGTCCCGGGACTAGCATATCCTACGAGCAGTACTTC. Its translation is CAISPGTSISYEQYF.

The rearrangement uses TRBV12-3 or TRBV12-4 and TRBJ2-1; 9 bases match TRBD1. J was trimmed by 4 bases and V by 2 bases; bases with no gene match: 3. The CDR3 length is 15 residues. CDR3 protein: CASSLNRGRYNEQFF. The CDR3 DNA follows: TGTGCCAGCAGTTTAAACAGGGGGCGGTACAATGAGCAGTTCTTC.

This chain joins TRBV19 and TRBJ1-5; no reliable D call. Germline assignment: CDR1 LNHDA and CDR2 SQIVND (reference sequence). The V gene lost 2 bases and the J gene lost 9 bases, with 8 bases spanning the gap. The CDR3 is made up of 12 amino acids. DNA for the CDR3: TGTGCCAGTAGTATATTGGAGGGGCCCCAGCATTTT. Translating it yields CASSILEGPQHF.

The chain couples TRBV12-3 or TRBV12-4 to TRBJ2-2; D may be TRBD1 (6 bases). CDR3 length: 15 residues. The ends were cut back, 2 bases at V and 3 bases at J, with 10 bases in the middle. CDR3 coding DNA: TGTGCCAGCAGTTTAAGGGACATTTACACCGGGGAGCTGTTTTTT. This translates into CASSLRDIYTGELFF.

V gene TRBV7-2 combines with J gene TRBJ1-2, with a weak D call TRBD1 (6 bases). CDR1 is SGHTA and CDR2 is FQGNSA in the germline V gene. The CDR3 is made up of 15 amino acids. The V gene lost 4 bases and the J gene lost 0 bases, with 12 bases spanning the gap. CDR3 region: CASSSQGLANYGYTF. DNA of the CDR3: TGTGCCAGCAGCTCCCAGGGGCTAGCTAACTATGGCTACACCTTC.

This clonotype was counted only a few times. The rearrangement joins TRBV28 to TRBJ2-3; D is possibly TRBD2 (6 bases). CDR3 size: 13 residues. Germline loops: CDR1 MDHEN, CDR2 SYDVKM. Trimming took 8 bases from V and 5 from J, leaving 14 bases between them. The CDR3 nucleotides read TGTGCCAGCTTAAGGGGAGGTGGAGATACGCAGTATTTT. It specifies CASLRGGGDTQYF.

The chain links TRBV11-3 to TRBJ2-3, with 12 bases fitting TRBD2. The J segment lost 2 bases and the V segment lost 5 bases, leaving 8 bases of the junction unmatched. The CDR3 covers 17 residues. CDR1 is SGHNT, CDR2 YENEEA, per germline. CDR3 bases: TGTGCCAGCAGCCGAGGACTAGCGGGGACAACCACAGATACGCAGTATTTT. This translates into CASSRGLAGTTTDTQYF.

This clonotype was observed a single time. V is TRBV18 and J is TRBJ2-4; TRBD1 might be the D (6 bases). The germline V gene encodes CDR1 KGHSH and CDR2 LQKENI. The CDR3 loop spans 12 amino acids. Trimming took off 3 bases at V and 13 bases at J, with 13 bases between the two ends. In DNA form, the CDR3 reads TGTGCCAGCTCACCCGACAGGTACAAGCAGTACTTC. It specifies CASSPDRYKQYF.

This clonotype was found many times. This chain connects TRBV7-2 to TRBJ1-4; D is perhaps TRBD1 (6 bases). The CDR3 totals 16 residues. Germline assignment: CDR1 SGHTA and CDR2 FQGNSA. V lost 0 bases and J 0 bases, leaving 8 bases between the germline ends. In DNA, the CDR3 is TGTGCCAGCAGCTTAGCTCGGACAGCAACTAATGAAAAACTGTTTTTT. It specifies CASSLARTATNEKLFF. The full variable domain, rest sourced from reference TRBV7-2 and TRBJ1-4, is GAGVSQSPSNKVTEKGKDVELRCDPISGHTALYWYRQSLGQGLEFLIYFQGNSAPDKSGLPSDRFSAERTGGSVSTLTIQRTQQEDSAVYLCASSLARTATNEKLFFGSGTQLSVL.

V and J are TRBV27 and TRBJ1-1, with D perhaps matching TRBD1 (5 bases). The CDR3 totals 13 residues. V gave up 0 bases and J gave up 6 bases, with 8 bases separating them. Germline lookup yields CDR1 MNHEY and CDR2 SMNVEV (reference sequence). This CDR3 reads CASSLSGPPEAFF. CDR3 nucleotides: TGTGCCAGCAGTTTATCGGGACCCCCTGAAGCTTTCTTT.

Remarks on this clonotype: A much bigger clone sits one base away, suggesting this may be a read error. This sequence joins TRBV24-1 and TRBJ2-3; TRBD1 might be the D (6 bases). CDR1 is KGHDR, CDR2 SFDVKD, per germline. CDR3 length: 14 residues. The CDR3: CTTSDPRGADTQYF. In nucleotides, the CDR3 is TGTACCACCAGTGATCCCAGGGGAGCAGATACGCAGTATTTT.

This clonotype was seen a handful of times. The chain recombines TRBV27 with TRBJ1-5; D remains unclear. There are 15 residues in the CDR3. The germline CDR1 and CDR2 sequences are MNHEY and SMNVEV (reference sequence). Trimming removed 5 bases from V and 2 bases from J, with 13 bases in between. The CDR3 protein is CASSGQGKGNQPQHF. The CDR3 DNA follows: TGTGCCAGCAGTGGGCAAGGGAAGGGCAATCAGCCCCAGCATTTT.

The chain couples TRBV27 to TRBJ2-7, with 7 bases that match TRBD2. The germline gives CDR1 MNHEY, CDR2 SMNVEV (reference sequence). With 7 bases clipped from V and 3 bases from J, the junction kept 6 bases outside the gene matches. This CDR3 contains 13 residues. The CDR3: CASKGASGYEQYF. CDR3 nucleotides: TGTGCCAGCAAAGGTGCTAGCGGCTACGAGCAGTACTTC.

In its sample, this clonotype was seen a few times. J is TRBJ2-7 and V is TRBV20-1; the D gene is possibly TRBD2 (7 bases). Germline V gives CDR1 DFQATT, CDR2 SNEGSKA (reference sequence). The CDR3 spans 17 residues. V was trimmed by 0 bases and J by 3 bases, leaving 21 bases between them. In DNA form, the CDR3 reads TGCAGTGCTAGAGATATCGGCAGTGGGGGGGCCTACTACGAGCAGTACTTC. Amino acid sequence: CSARDIGSGGAYYEQYF.

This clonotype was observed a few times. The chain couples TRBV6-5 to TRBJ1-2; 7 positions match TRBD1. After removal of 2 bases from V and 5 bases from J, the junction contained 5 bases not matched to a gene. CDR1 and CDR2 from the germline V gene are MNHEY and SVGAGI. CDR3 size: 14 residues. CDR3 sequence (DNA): TGTGCCAGCAGTTACGGGGGACAGCCGTATGGCTACACCTTC. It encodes CASSYGGQPYGYTF.

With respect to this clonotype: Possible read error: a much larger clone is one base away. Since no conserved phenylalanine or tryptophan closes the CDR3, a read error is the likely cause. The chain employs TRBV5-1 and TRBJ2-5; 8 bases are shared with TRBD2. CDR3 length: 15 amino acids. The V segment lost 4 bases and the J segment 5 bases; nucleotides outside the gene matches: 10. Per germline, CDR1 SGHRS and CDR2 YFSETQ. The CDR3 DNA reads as TGCGCCAGCAGCCCCCGGACTAGCTTTGGTGAGACCCAGTACGTC. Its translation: CASSPRTSFGETQYV.